This TCR beta chain originates from a study of T cells in Graves' hyperthyroidism and ophthalmopathy. Study-level points and caveats: Blood held most thyroid clonotypes expanded above 0.001 frequency.

Diagnoses used clinical symptoms, serum thyroxine and TRAb, thyroid ultrasound and orbital computed tomography. Amplified regions were TCR beta CDR3 sequences from RNA transcripts. The primer set for the first-round RT-PCR of the TCR CDR3 was HTBI. One entry per CDR3 protein results from TCRdb running MiXCR on the multiplex PCR reads. Among about 460,000 distinct CDR3 sequences listed, roughly 23% were seen once. In its sample, this clonotype was seen a few times. Its antigen is unknown. With 8 bases removed from V and 5 bases from J, the gap between germline ends came to 21 bases. CDR1 is GTSNPN, CDR2 SVGIG, per germline (reference sequence). The length of the CDR3 is 14 residues.

The TCR was taken from a woman in her 70s with Graves' ophthalmopathy. This chain joins TRBV30 and TRBJ2-5, with D perhaps TRBD2 (7 bases). Input material: blood. CDR3 nucleotides: TGTGCCCTGGGGCGTGGGGGGGGCGCGGAGACCCAGTACTTC. Its translation: CALGRGGGAETQYF.